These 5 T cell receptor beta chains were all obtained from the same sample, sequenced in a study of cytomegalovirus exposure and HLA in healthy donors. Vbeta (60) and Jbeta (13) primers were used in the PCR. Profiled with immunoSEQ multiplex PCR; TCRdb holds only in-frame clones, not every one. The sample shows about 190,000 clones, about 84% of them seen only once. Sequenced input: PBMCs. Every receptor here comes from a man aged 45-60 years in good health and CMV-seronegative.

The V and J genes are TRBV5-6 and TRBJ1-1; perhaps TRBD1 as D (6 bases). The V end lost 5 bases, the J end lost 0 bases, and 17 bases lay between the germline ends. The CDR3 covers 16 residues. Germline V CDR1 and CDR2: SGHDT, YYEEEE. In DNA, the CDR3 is TGTGCCAGCAGTAAACAGGGCCCTCTTATGAACACTGAAGCTTTCTTT. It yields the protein CASSKQGPLMNTEAFF.

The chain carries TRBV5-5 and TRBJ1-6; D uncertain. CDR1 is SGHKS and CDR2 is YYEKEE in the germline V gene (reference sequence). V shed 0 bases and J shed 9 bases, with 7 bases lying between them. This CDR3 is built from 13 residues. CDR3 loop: CASSLEWASPLHF. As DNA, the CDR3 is TGTGCCAGCAGCTTGGAATGGGCTTCACCCCTCCACTTT.

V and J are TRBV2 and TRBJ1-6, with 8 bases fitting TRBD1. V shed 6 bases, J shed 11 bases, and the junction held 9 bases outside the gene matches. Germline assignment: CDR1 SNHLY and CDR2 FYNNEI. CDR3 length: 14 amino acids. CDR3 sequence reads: CASRPTGAKAPLHF. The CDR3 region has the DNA TGTGCCAGCAGACCGACAGGGGCGAAGGCACCCCTCCACTTT.

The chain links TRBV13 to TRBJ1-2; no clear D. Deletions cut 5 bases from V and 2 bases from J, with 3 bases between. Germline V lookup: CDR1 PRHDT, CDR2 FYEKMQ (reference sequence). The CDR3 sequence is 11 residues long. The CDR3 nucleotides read TGTGCCAGCAGCGCGAACTATGGCTACACCTTC. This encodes CASSANYGYTF.

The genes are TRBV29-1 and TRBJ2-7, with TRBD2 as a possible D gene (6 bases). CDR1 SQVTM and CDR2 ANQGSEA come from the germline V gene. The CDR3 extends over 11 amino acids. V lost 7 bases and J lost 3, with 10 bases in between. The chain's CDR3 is CSATGGYEQYF. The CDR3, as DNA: TGCAGCGCTACCGGGGGCTACGAGCAGTACTTC.